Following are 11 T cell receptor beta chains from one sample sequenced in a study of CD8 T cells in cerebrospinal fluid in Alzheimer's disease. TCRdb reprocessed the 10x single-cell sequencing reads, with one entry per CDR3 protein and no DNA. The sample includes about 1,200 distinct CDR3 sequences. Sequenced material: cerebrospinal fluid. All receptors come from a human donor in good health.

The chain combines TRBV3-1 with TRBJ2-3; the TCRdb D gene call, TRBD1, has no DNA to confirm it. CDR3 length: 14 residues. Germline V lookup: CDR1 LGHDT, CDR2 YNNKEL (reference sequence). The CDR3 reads CASSQGGGSDTQYF.

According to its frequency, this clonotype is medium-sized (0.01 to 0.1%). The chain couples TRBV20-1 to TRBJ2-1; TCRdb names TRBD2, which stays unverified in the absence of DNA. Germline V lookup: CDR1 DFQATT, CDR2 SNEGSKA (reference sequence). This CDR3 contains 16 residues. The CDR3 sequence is CSAQWRLAGVHNEQFF.

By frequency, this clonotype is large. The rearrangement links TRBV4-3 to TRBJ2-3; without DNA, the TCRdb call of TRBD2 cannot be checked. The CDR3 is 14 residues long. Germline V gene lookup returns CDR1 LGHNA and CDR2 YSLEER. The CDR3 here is CASSQAPSRDTQYF.

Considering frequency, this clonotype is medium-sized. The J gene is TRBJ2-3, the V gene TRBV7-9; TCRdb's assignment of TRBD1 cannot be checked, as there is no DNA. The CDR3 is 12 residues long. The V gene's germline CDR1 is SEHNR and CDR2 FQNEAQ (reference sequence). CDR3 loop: CAGKGGTDTQYF.

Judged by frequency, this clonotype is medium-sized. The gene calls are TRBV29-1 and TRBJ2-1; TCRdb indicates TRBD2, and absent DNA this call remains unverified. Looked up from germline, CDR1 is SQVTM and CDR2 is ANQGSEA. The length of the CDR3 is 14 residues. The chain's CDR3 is CSVVPGLAGEQRFF.

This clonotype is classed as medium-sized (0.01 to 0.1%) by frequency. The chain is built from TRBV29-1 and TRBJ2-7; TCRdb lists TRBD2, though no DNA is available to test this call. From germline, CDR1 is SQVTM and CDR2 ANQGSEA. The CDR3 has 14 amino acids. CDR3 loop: CSATLAGEGYEQYF.

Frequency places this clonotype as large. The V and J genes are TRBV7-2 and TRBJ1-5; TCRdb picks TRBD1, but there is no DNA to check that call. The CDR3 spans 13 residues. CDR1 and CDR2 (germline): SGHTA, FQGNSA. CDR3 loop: CASSRAPNQPQHF.

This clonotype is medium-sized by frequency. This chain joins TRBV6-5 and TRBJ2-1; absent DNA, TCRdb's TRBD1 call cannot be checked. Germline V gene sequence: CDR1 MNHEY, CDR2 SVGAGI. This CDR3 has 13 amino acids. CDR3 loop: CASSPVRGQIRIF.

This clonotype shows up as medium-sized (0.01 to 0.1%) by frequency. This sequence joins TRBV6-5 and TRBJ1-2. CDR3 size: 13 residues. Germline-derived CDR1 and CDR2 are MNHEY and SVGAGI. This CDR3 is CASRRSGTYGYTF.

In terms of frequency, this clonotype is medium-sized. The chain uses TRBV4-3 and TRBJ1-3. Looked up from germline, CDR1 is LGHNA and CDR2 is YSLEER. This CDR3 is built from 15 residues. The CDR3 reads CASSQDPGPGNTIYF.

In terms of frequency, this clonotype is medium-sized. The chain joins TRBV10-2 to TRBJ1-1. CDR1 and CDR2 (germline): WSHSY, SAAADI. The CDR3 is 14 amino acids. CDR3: CASRFLGYDAEAFF.